This TCR beta chain is from a study of T cells after yellow fever vaccination. Study information: Fractions containing few cells were prepared with SMART-Seq v4 Ultra Low Input. Whole-study findings and limits: Just a small share of clonotypes turned up in the CD4 compartment as well as the CD8 compartment.

Germline-derived CDR1 and CDR2 are MNHNS and SASEGT. Trimming pared 3 bases from V and 10 bases from J, leaving 19 bases between. The CDR3 covers 15 residues. As regards this clonotype: The antigen remains undetermined.

It was through 5'RACE template switching that TCR cDNA was made, with a universal primer site and UMIs added. MiXCR, applied by TCRdb to the 5' RACE reads, yields one record per CDR3 protein. The data hold over 110,000 distinct CDR3 sequences, with over 7% observed a single time. This TCR was sampled from a man aged 30-40 years who received the YFV17D yellow fever vaccine. The chain couples TRBV6-1 to TRBJ2-1; D is possibly TRBD2 (6 bases). The sample in question was CD4+ T cells sorted from PBMCs, obtained 5 days after the yellow fever booster vaccination. CDR3 DNA sequence: TGTGCCAGCAGTGACCTTTCTGCGGGAAGGCGCGAGCAGTTCTTC. Translated: CASSDLSAGRREQFF.